This entry concerns a single TCR beta chain. Its specificity is unknown. The CDR3 has 16 residues. The V and J ends lost 0 bases and 5 bases respectively, with 17 bases between them. The germline gives CDR1 MNHNY, CDR2 SVGAGI (reference sequence). Clones were sequenced by immunoSEQ multiplex PCR, and TCRdb holds only the in-frame ones, with some missing. The sample lists 45,000 to 55,000 clones; 70% to 90% were seen once. This sample was included in a study of OX40 agonist ivuxolimab in advanced cancers. For the study at large: Every 2 weeks, patients received ivuxolimab intravenously, dosed at 0.01 to 10 mg/kg. Study-wide results and caveats: With doses of 0.1 to 3.0 mg/kg, CD4+ and CD8+ blood T cells had undergone clonal expansion by week 6. Averaging showed that CD8+ T cells had more expanded clones than CD4+ did. No antigen was identified for the clonally expanded peripheral T cells.

This TCR was recovered from an adult with an advanced solid tumor such as melanoma, head and neck, liver or kidney cancer. This specimen was CD4+ or CD8+ T cells sorted from blood, taken in a trial of the OX40 agonist ivuxolimab. This chain connects TRBV6-6 to TRBJ2-7, with D uncertain. The CDR3 loop is CASSYSGFGFSDEQYF. The CDR3 region has the DNA TGTGCCAGCAGTTACTCAGGGTTCGGATTTTCCGACGAGCAGTACTTC.